This T cell receptor beta chain comes out of a study of PD-L1 blockade in urothelial cancer. Study overall: When patients started atezolizumab in the mid-2010s, it was given at 1,200 mg intravenously every 3 weeks. Analysis of the blood was performed 3 weeks (second dose) and 6 weeks after treatment start.

V shed 6 bases and J shed 6 bases, with 14 bases lying between them. The CDR3 sequence is 13 residues long. CDR1 and CDR2 from the germline V gene are LNHDA and SQIVND (reference sequence). Some clones are missing from TCRdb's copy, which holds only in-frame ones; the method was immunoSEQ multiplex PCR. The data show 15,000 to 20,000 clones, over 75% seen once. Time point meaning: peripheral blood 6 weeks after treatment start. Urothelial carcinoma, locally advanced or metastatic, affected the patients. This clone was recorded a few times. The specimen was PBMCs, collected around atezolizumab (anti-PD-L1) treatment. The receptor was derived from a man in his fifties or sixties with urothelial cancer. The chain recombines TRBV19 with TRBJ1-1; possible D gene TRBD1, 5 bases. CDR3 region: CASSLGGFPEAFF. DNA of the CDR3: TGTGCCAGTAGCCTCGGGGGGTTCCCTGAAGCTTTCTTT.